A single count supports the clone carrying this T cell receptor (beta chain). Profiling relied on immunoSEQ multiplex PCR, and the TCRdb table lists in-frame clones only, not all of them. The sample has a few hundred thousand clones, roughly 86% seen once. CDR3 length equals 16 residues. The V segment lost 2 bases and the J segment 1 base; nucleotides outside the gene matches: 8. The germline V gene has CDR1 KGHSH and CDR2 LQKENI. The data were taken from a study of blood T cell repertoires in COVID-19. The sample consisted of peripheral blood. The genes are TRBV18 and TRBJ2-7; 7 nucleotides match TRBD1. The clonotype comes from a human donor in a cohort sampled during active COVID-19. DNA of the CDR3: TGTGCCAGCTCACCAACCGGACAGGAGAATTCCTACGAGCAGTACTTC. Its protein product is CASSPTGQENSYEQYF.